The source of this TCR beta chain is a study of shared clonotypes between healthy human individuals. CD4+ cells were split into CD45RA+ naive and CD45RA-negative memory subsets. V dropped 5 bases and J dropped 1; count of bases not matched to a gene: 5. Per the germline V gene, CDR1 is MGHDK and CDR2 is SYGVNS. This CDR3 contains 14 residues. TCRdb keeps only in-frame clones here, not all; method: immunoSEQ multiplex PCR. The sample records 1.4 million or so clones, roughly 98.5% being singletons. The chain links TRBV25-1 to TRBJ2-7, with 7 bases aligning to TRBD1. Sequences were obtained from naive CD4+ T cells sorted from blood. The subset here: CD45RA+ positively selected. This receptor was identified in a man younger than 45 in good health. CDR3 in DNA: TGTGCCAGCAGTATCACAGGGGCTTCCTACGAGCAGTACTTC. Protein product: CASSITGASYEQYF.